Shown below are 11 T cell receptor beta chains from a single sample sequenced in a study of blood T cell repertoires in COVID-19. Here immunoSEQ multiplex PCR was the method, and the copy in TCRdb shows in-frame clones only, minus some. The sample contains some 140,000 clones, around 82% of which appear only once. Specimen: PBMCs or T cells enriched from blood (not recorded which). These receptors were collected from a middle-aged man with acute COVID-19.

The chain combines TRBV5-4 with TRBJ2-7; 9 bases map to TRBD1. CDR3 length equals 14 residues. The V gene end was trimmed by 4 bases and the J gene end by 5 bases; junction bases not matched to a gene: 7. Germline lookup yields CDR1 SGHNT and CDR2 YYREEE (reference sequence). The CDR3 sequence: CASSKGQGNNEQYF. CDR3 nucleotides: TGTGCCAGCAGCAAGGGACAGGGTAACAACGAGCAGTACTTC.

The genes are TRBV18 and TRBJ1-5; D gene unclear. Germline assignment: CDR1 KGHSH and CDR2 LQKENI. This CDR3 has 16 amino acids. V was clipped by 1 base and J by 1 base, with 11 bases between them. As DNA, the CDR3 is TGTGCCAGCTCACCACTAAATCTAGGCAGCAATCAGCCCCAGCATTTT. Protein product: CASSPLNLGSNQPQHF.

The chain is built from TRBV4-1 and TRBJ1-1; 9 bases agree with TRBD1. This CDR3 region has 18 residues. J lost 1 base, V lost 5 bases, and 14 bases had no gene match. Germline-derived CDR1 and CDR2 are MGHRA and YSYEKL. The CDR3 here is CASSKGTGQHFRNTEAFF. The CDR3 DNA follows: TGCGCCAGCAGCAAAGGGACAGGGCAACACTTTAGGAACACTGAAGCTTTCTTT.

The rearrangement joins TRBV11-2 to TRBJ2-7, with TRBD1 matching 7 bases. This CDR3 is 14 amino acids long. In germline, CDR1 is SGHAT, CDR2 FQNNGV. V dropped 5 bases and J dropped 6; count of bases not matched to a gene: 10. CDR3 bases: TGTGCCAGCAGCACCGGGACAGATCACGGCGAGCAGTACTTC. Protein: CASSTGTDHGEQYF.

By share, this clone ranks as medium-sized. The V and J genes are TRBV11-2 and TRBJ2-7; the match to TRBD1 covers 8 bases. Germline values: CDR1 SGHAT, CDR2 FQNNGV. V lost 5 bases to trimming and J lost 0 bases; unmatched junction nucleotides: 3. This CDR3 comprises 14 residues. In nucleotides, the CDR3 is TGTGCCAGCAGCCGACAGGGGAGCTCCTACGAGCAGTACTTC. This gives the protein CASSRQGSSYEQYF. Based on the CDR3 plus reference TRBV11-2 and TRBJ2-7, the full variable domain is EAGVAQSPRYKIIEKRQSVAFWCNPISGHATLYWYQQILGQGPKLLIQFQNNGVVDDSQLPKDRFSAERLKGVDSTLKIQPAKLEDSAVYLCASSRQGSSYEQYFGPGTRLTVT.

In its sample, this clone was seen once. The rearrangement joins TRBV3-1 (or the pseudogene TRBV3-2) to TRBJ2-2; 11 bases are a match to TRBD2. Germline values: CDR1 LGHDT, CDR2 YNNKEL (reference sequence). CDR3 length equals 19 residues. V was pared by 4 bases and J by 3 bases, with 13 bases of the junction left unmatched. The CDR3 bases are TGTGCCAGCAGCCCGTTACCCTCTAGCGGGAGGACCTACACCGGGGAGCTGTTTTTT. The encoded protein is CASSPLPSSGRTYTGELFF.

The V call is TRBV5-1, the J call TRBJ1-1; weak D call: TRBD1 (5 bases). This CDR3 region has 14 residues. V was cut by 4 bases and J by 0 bases, with 10 bases left in between. Germline CDR1 is SGHRS and CDR2 is YFSETQ. CDR3 nucleotide sequence: TGCGCCAGCAGCGGCGGGACGGTGAACACTGAAGCTTTCTTT. This sequence encodes CASSGGTVNTEAFF.

Here the CDR3 DNA reads TGTGCCAGCAGTTACTCGAGGGTTGGCGGAGGCGGAGAGCAGTACTTC. Its translation: CASSYSRVGGGGEQYF. The rearrangement uses TRBV6-2 or TRBV6-3 and TRBJ2-7; D is possibly TRBD2 (5 bases). V lost 0 bases and J lost 7, with 19 bases in between. This CDR3 spans 16 amino acids. Germline CDR1 reads MNHEY; CDR2 reads SVGEGT.

This clone occurred once. For the CDR3, the DNA is TGTGCCAGCAGCTTAGGTCCGGGGGGTATCAATGAGCAGTTCTTC. It encodes CASSLGPGGINEQFF. This chain uses TRBV13 with TRBJ2-1; 7 bases line up with TRBD2. V was pared by 0 bases and J by 6 bases, with 5 bases of the junction left unmatched. CDR1 and CDR2 from the germline V gene are PRHDT and FYEKMQ (reference sequence). CDR3 length equals 15 residues. Supplemented by reference TRBV13 and TRBJ2-1, the full variable domain reads AAGVIQSPRHLIKEKRETATLKCYPIPRHDTVYWYQQGPGQDPQFLISFYEKMQSDKGSIPDRFSAQQFSDYHSELNMSSLELGDSALYFCASSLGPGGINEQFFGPGTRLTVL.

This clone was detected once. This chain connects TRBV6-6 to TRBJ1-3; no reliable D call. Germline CDR1 reads MNHNY; CDR2 reads SVGAGI (reference sequence). The CDR3 has 13 amino acids. The V gene lost 6 bases and the J gene lost 8 bases, with 14 bases spanning the gap. CDR3: CASSLSFLDTIYF. The CDR3 region has the DNA TGTGCCAGCAGCCTATCTTTCCTGGACACCATATATTTT.

The chain carries TRBV7-9 and TRBJ2-1; 7 nucleotides agree with TRBD1. This CDR3 contains 15 residues. J gave up 4 bases and V 2 bases, and 5 bases lay outside the gene matches. Per germline, CDR1 SEHNR and CDR2 FQNEAQ (reference sequence). The CDR3 nucleotides are TGTGCCAGCAGCTTAATTGAGGGGGCTTACAATGAGCAGTTCTTC. It specifies CASSLIEGAYNEQFF.